This T cell receptor (beta chain) stems from a study of molecular identifiers for immune sequencing clone quantification. TCRdb reanalysed the PCR reads using MiXCR and keeps one entry per CDR3 protein. The sample has approximately 320,000 distinct CDR3 sequences, roughly 23% seen once. The V gene lost 0 bases and the J gene lost 1 base, with 12 bases spanning the gap. Germline CDR1 and CDR2: MNHNY and SVGAGI (reference sequence). The CDR3 runs 16 residues. The J gene is TRBJ2-5, the V gene TRBV6-6; TRBD2 is a possible D gene (5 bases). The sequence was obtained from a human donor in good health. Some libraries in this study had Jurkat cell RNA spiked in. Material: naive CD8+ T cells from blood, with Jurkat cell RNA spiked in. As for subset: FACS-sorted CD8+CD4-CCR7+CD45RA+ naive T cells. The CDR3 here is CASSYSSDYVQETQYF. CDR3 coding DNA: TGTGCCAGCAGTTACTCGTCCGACTATGTCCAAGAGACCCAGTACTTC.